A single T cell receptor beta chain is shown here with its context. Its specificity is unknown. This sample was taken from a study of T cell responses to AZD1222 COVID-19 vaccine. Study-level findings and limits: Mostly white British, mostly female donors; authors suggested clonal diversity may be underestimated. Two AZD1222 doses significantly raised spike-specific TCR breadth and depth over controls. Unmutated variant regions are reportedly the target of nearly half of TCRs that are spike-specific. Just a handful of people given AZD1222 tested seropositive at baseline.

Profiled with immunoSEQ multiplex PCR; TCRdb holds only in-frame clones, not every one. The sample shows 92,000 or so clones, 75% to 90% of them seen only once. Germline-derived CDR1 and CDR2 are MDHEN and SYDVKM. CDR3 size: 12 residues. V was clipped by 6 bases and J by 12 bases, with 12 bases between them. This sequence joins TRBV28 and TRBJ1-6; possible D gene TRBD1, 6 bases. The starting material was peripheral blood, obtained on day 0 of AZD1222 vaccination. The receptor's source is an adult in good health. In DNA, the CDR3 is TGTGCCAGCAGCTCACAGGGTGAACCCCTCCACTTT. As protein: CASSSQGEPLHF.